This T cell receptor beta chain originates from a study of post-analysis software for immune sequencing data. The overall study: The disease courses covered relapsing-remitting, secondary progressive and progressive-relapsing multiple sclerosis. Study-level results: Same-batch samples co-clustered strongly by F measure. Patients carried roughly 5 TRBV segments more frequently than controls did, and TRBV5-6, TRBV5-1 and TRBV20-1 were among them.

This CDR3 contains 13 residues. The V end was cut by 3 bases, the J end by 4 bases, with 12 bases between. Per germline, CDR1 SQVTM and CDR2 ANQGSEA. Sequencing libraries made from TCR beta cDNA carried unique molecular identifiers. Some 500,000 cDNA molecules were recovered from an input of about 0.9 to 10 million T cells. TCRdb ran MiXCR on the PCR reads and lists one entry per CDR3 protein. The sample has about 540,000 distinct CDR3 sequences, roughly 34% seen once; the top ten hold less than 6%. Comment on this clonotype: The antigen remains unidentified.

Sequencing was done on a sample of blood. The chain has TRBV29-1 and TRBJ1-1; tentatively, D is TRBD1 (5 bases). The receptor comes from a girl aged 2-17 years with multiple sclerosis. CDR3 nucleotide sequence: TGCAGCGTTGAGGCGGGGGGGGGCACTGAAGCTTTCTTT. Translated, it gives CSVEAGGGTEAFF.